These T cell receptor beta chains were read from a single sample in a study of blood T cell repertoires in COVID-19. Clones were read by immunoSEQ multiplex PCR, and TCRdb kept only the in-frame ones, dropping some. The table includes about 220,000 clones, around 81% detected once. The sequencing sample was made of peripheral blood. Source of these receptors: a young woman who had recovered from COVID-19. The CDR3 runs from the conserved cysteine through the conserved F or W. The order of the fields is CDR3 DNA, CDR3 protein, J gene, D gene, clone size, V gene. D genes are given only for firm matches. Some rows mark clone size as missing; the rest say once, few, many or name a class of expanded clone.

TGCAGTGCTAGTTATCGGACTATCAGCAGCACAGATACGCAGTATTTT CSASYRTISSTDTQYF TRBJ2-3 . . TRBV20-1
TGCGCCAGCAGTTCCCCTACCTACCAAGAGACCCAGTACTTC CASSSPTYQETQYF TRBJ2-5 . . TRBV4-1
TGTGCCAGCAGCGCCCACAGGGCCGATGAGCAGTTCTTC CASSAHRADEQFF TRBJ2-1 . . TRBV9
TGTGCCAGCAGCTTAGGACAGAATCAGCCCCAGCATTTT CASSLGQNQPQHF TRBJ1-5 . . TRBV7-3
TGTGCCAGCAGCCAACGCAGGGCCGAGACCCAGTACTTC CASSQRRAETQYF TRBJ2-5 . . TRBV3-1/TRBV3-2
TGTGCCAGCAGCCAAGACTCGACTAATGAAAAACTGTTTTTT CASSQDSTNEKLFF TRBJ1-4 . . TRBV3-1/TRBV3-2
TGTGCCAGTAGCACAGCGACAGGGACTGACTCCTACGAGCAGTACTTC CASSTATGTDSYEQYF TRBJ2-7 . . TRBV19
TGTGCCAGCAGCCTTACCGACAGGGTGTCCTACACCTTC CASSLTDRVSYTF TRBJ1-2 TRBD1 . TRBV28
TGTGCCACTCAGGGACTAGCGGGGTGCACAGATACGCAGTATTTT CATQGLAGCTDTQYF TRBJ2-3 TRBD2 once TRBV9
TGTGCCAGCAGTGAAGGCAGGGGGCGCAGAGAGACCCAGTACTTC CASSEGRGRRETQYF TRBJ2-5 TRBD1 . TRBV6-1
TGTGCCAGCAGCCAAGATTGGGGCGAAGACAATCAGCCCCAGCATTTT CASSQDWGEDNQPQHF TRBJ1-5 . . TRBV4-2
TGTCCCAGTGACGGCAGGACGAACACCGGGGAGCTGTTTTTT CPSDGRTNTGELFF TRBJ2-2 . . TRBV19
TGCGCCAGCAGCTTGGCAGGCCAGGGAAATTCACCCCTCCACTTT CASSLAGQGNSPLHF TRBJ1-6 . . TRBV5-1
TGTGCCAGCAGCACCCTCAGGGGTTCAGGAGAGACCCAGTACTTC CASSTLRGSGETQYF TRBJ2-5 . . TRBV5-6
TGTGCCAGCAGCGGGGGAGTGGGGTCGAACACTGAAGCTTTCTTT CASSGGVGSNTEAFF TRBJ1-1 . . TRBV9
TGTGCCAGCAGTATGGGACAGGGTCGAGAAAAGTACTTC CASSMGQGREKYF TRBJ2-7 TRBD1 . TRBV12-3/TRBV12-4
TGTGCCAGCAGCTTAGGGGGACTGAGGACCGGGGAGCTGTTTTTT CASSLGGLRTGELFF TRBJ2-2 . . TRBV7-7
TGTGCCAGCAGCCTGACAGAACAAGAGACCCAGTACTTC CASSLTEQETQYF TRBJ2-5 . few TRBV27
TGTGCCAGCAGCTTAGAGTCTATAGGACTAGCGGTAAATGAGCAGTTCTTC CASSLESIGLAVNEQFF TRBJ2-1 TRBD2 . TRBV11-3
TGCGCCAGCAGCCACGACTCCGCGGGGAATGAGCAGTTCTTC CASSHDSAGNEQFF TRBJ2-1 . . TRBV5-1
TGTGCCAGCAGTCCAACACTGAGAGGGTGGGCCTACGAGCAGTACTTC CASSPTLRGWAYEQYF TRBJ2-7 . . TRBV27
TGCGCCAGCAAAGGGACAGGGGGTAACACTGAAGCTTTCTTT CASKGTGGNTEAFF TRBJ1-1 TRBD1 . TRBV5-1
TGCGCCAGCAGCCGGACCCAACAGGGTCCCACCGAGCAGTACTTC CASSRTQQGPTEQYF TRBJ2-7 . . TRBV5-1
TGTGCCAGCAGTAAACCGGGACAGGGGAAAAATGAGCAGTTCTTC CASSKPGQGKNEQFF TRBJ2-1 . . TRBV21-1
TGTGCCAGCAGTTGGAATAGCGGGGTAATGTCCAATGAGCAGTTCTTC CASSWNSGVMSNEQFF TRBJ2-1 TRBD2 . TRBV7-6
TGTGCCTACAAAAATTCGGGGAATGAGCAGTTCTTC CAYKNSGNEQFF TRBJ2-1 . . TRBV30
TGTGCCAGCAGCGTAGGGCGATCCAGGCGGGGCCCTAGCACAGATACGCAGTATTTT CASSVGRSRRGPSTDTQYF TRBJ2-3 . . TRBV9
TGCGCCAGCAGCTTAACAGGGGTATCGAACACCGGGGAGCTGTTTTTT CASSLTGVSNTGELFF TRBJ2-2 TRBD1 . TRBV5-1
TGCGCCAGCAGCCCACAGCAGAGCGGCCCCTCCTACGAGCAGTACTTC CASSPQQSGPSYEQYF TRBJ2-7 . . TRBV4-1
TGTGCCAGCAGCTTGGCTGGAGGCAATCAGCCCCAGCATTTT CASSLAGGNQPQHF TRBJ1-5 . few TRBV5-8
TGTGCCGGCTTTGTGCTAGCGGGGGAAGGGGAGACCCAGTACTTC CAGFVLAGEGETQYF TRBJ2-5 TRBD2 . TRBV2
TGTGCCAGTATCGGACAAACGAACACTGAAGCTTTCTTT CASIGQTNTEAFF TRBJ1-1 . few TRBV19
TGCACCAGCAGCCAAGATGCAGGACTAGCGGGAAGAACCCTAGCCAAAAACATTCAGTACTTC CTSSQDAGLAGRTLAKNIQYF TRBJ2-4 . . TRBV1
TGTGCCAGCAGCGTAGTATCCGGGGAGCTGTTTTTT CASSVVSGELFF TRBJ2-2 . . TRBV9
TGTGCCAGCAGCCGACAGGGCACGGCCACTGAAGCTTTCTTT CASSRQGTATEAFF TRBJ1-1 TRBD1 . TRBV3-1/TRBV3-2
TGTGCCAGCAGCCAAGATGGGACAGGGGGCACTGAAGCTTTCTTT CASSQDGTGGTEAFF TRBJ1-1 TRBD1 . TRBV3-1/TRBV3-2
TGTGCCACCAGTGACCCCACAGGGGGAGGCACAGATACGCAGTATTTT CATSDPTGGGTDTQYF TRBJ2-3 TRBD1 . TRBV24-1
TGTGCCATCAGTGACCTTGGGACAGGTCCCAACACTGAAGCTTTCTTT CAISDLGTGPNTEAFF TRBJ1-1 TRBD1 . TRBV10-3
TGTGCCAGCAGTTACCTACAGGGGGGTTTGGGAGATACGCAGTATTTT CASSYLQGGLGDTQYF TRBJ2-3 TRBD1 . TRBV6-5